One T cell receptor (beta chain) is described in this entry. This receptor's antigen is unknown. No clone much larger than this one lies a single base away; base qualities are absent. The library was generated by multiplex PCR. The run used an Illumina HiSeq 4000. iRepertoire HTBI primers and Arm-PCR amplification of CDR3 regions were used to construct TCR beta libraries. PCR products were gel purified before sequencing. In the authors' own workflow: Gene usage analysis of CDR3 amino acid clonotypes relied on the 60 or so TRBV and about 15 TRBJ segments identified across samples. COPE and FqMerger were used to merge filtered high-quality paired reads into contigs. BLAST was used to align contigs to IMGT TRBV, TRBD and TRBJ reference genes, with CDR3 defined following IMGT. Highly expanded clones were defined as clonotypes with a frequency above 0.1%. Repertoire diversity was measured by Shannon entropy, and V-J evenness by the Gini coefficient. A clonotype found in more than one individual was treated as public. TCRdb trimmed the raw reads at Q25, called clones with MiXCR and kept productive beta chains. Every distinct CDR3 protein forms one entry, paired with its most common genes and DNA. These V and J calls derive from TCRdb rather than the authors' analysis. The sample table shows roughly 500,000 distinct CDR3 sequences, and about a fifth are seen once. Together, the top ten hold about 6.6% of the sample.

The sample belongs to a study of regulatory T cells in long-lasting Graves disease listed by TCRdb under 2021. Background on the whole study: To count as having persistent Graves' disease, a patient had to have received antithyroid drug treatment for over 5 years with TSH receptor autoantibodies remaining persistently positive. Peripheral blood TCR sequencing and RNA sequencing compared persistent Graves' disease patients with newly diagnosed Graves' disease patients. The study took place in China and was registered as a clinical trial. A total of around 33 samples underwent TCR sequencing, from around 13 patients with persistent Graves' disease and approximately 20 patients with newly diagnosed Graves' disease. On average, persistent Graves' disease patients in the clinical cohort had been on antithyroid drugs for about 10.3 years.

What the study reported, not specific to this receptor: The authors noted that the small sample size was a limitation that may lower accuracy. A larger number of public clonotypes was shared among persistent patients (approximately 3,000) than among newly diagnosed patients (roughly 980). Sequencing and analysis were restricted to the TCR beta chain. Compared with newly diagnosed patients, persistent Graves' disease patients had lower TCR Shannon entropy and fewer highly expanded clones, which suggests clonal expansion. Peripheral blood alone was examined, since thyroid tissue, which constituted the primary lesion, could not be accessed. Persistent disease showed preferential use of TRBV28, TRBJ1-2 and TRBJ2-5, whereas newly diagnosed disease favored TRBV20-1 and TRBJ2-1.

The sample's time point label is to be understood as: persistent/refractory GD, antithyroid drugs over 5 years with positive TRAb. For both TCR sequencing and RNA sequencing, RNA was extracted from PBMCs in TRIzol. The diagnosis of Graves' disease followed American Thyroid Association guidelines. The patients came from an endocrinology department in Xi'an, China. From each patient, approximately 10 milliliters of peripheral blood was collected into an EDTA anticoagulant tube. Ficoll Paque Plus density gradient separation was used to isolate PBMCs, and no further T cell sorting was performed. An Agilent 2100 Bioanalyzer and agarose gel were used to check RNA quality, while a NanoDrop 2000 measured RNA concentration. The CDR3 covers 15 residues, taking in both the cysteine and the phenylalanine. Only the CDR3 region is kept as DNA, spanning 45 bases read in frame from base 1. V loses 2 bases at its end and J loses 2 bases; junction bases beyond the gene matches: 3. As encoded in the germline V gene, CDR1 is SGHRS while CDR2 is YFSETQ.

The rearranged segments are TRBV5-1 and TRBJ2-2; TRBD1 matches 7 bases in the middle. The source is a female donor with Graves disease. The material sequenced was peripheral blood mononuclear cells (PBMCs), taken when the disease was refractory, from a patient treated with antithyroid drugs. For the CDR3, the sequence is CASSLWDSNTGELFF. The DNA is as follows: TGCGCCAGCAGCTTATGGGACAGCAACACCGGGGAGCTGTTTTTT.